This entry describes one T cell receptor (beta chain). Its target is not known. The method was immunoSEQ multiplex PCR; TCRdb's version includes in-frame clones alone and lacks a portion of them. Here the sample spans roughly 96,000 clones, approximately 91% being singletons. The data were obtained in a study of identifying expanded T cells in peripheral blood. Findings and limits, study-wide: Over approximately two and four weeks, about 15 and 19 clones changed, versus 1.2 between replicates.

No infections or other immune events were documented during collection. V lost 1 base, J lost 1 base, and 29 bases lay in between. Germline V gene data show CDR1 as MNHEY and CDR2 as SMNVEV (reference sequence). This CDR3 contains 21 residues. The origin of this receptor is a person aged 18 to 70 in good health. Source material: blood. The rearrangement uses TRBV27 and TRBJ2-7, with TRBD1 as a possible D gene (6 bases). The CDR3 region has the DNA TGTGCCAGCAGTTTATACTACGACCTCAGGGGTCTACATGAAGGGTCCTACGAGCAGTACTTC. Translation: CASSLYYDLRGLHEGSYEQYF.